The present T cell receptor beta chain was sequenced within a study of Ad26.COV2.S vaccination and SARS-CoV-2 variants. Points from the study as a whole: Compared with placebo recipients, vaccine recipients had higher spike-specific TCR breadth. Similar non-spike TCR breadth was seen in vaccine and placebo recipients. TCR breadth and depth analyses may have underestimated total T cell responses.

V lost 4 bases to trimming and J lost 3 bases; unmatched junction nucleotides: 3. The CDR3 is 13 residues long. Germline V gives CDR1 MNHEY, CDR2 SVGEGT. The data were produced by immunoSEQ multiplex PCR, yet TCRdb's version contains in-frame clones alone and is incomplete. This table has 450,000 to 550,000 clones, roughly 87% appearing once. On this clone: The antigen is undetermined.

Treatment defined: around 19 received Ad26.COV2.S at low or high dose, single or two shots; roughly five received placebo; per-sample allocation not given. Material that was analyzed had been drawn on day 63 after the first vaccine or placebo injection. The chain has TRBV6-2 or TRBV6-3 and TRBJ2-7, with TRBD1 matching 7 bases. The receptor's source is a person aged 18-60 years who received the Ad26.COV2.S COVID-19 vaccine or a placebo. Sequencing was performed on peripheral blood, taken in a trial of Ad26.COV2.S vaccine versus placebo. In DNA, the CDR3 is TGTGCCAGCAGTTTGTCAGGGGGCTACGAGCAGTACTTC. Protein sequence: CASSLSGGYEQYF.